These 12 T cell receptor beta chains were all obtained from the same sample, sequenced in a study of T cell responses to AZD1222 COVID-19 vaccine. The data were produced by immunoSEQ multiplex PCR, yet TCRdb's version contains in-frame clones alone and is incomplete. The table shows approximately 150,000 clones, with 75% to 90% occurring only once. The sequenced sample was peripheral blood, obtained on day 0 of AZD1222 vaccination. These receptors originate from an adult in good health.

The chain couples TRBV28 to TRBJ1-5; D remains unclear. Trimming cost V 2 bases and J 2 bases, with 10 bases left between them. Germline lookup yields CDR1 MDHEN and CDR2 SYDVKM. The CDR3 contains 15 residues. This chain's CDR3 is CASSLRQTGNQPQHF. CDR3 DNA sequence: TGTGCCAGCAGTTTAAGGCAGACGGGCAATCAGCCCCAGCATTTT.

The J gene is TRBJ2-2, the V gene TRBV13; D perhaps matches TRBD2 (6 bases). Germline values: CDR1 PRHDT, CDR2 FYEKMQ (reference sequence). CDR3 length: 15 residues. The V end was cut by 5 bases, the J end by 3 bases, with 13 bases between. CDR3 nucleotide sequence: TGTGCCAGCAGCCTGGGACTCGTGTACACCGGGGAGCTGTTTTTT. As protein: CASSLGLVYTGELFF.

The sample holds one count of this clone. V usage is TRBV12-2 and J usage is TRBJ1-6. TRBV12-2 is marked as a pseudogene. The CDR3 totals 18 residues. The CDR3 nucleotides read TGTGCAAGTCGCTTCGGGTCGATTTCCAGGGAGATTAATTCACCCCTCCACTTT. Translated: CASRFGSISREINSPLHF.

DNA of the CDR3: TGTGCCAGTAGTTGGCAGGGCAACTATGGCTACACCTTC. Protein: CASSWQGNYGYTF. This chain joins TRBV19 and TRBJ1-2; possible D gene TRBD1, 5 bases. V was pared by 5 bases and J by 2 bases, with 9 bases between. CDR1 is LNHDA and CDR2 is SQIVND in the germline V gene (reference sequence). The CDR3 is made up of 13 amino acids.

The rearrangement uses TRBV7-2 and TRBJ2-7; 9 positions match TRBD2. The CDR3 spans 14 residues. V shed 5 bases and J 2 bases; nucleotides not matched to a gene: 4. The germline gives CDR1 SGHTA, CDR2 FQGNSA. Here the CDR3 DNA reads TGTGCCAGCAGCGATCTAGCGGGGACCTACGAGCAGTACTTC. This codes for CASSDLAGTYEQYF.

J is TRBJ2-2 and V is TRBV28; D is ambiguous. This CDR3 region has 13 residues. With 3 bases removed from V and 5 bases from J, the gap between germline ends came to 7 bases. Germline V gives CDR1 MDHEN, CDR2 SYDVKM. The CDR3 loop is CASSLSSTGELFF. In nucleotides, the CDR3 is TGTGCCAGCAGTTTGTCAAGTACCGGGGAGCTGTTTTTT. Complete variable domain (other parts from reference TRBV28 and TRBJ2-2): DVKVTQSSRYLVKRTGEKVFLECVQDMDHENMFWYRQDPGLGLRLIYFSYDVKMKEKGDIPEGYSVSREKKERFSLILESASTNQTSMYLCASSLSSTGELFFGEGSRLTVL.

The chain recombines TRBV19 with TRBJ2-2; 14 bases map to TRBD2. The germline V gene has CDR1 LNHDA and CDR2 SQIVND (reference sequence). J lost 7 bases, V lost 6 bases, and 7 bases had no gene match. The CDR3 runs 16 residues. The CDR3 loop is CASRTGTSGGGGELFF. CDR3 sequence (DNA): TGTGCCAGTAGAACCGGGACTAGCGGGGGTGGCGGGGAGCTGTTTTTT.

This clone appeared once. V usage is TRBV6-5 and J usage is TRBJ2-6; a weak D match, TRBD1 (6 bases). The CDR3 contains 15 residues. Trimming took 7 bases from V and 0 from J, leaving 10 bases between them. The V gene's germline CDR1 is MNHEY and CDR2 SVGAGI. CDR3 region: CASKGTHSGANVLTF. CDR3 DNA: TGTGCCAGCAAAGGGACACACTCTGGGGCCAACGTCCTGACTTTC.

The table lists this clone with a count of one. The rearrangement uses TRBV6-2 or TRBV6-3 and TRBJ1-1, with D hard to call. Trimming left V 4 bases short and J 1 base short, with 16 bases between. This CDR3 contains 16 residues. Germline V gene data show CDR1 as MNHEY and CDR2 as SVGEGT. In DNA, the CDR3 is TGTGCCAGCAGTTCCCCGGTTCCAGGACCGAACACTGAAGCTTTCTTT. It translates to CASSSPVPGPNTEAFF.

This chain connects TRBV5-5 to TRBJ1-4; D gene ambiguous. CDR3 size: 13 residues. Trimming shortened V by 4 bases and J by 8 bases, and 12 bases separated the two germline ends. Germline V lookup: CDR1 SGHKS, CDR2 YYEKEE (reference sequence). The DNA of the CDR3 is TGTGCCAGCAGCCGGCAAACGCAGGAAAAACTGTTTTTT. Translated: CASSRQTQEKLFF.

The rearrangement links TRBV6-5 to TRBJ1-2, with D hard to call. V was shortened by 6 bases and J by 6 bases, with 14 bases between the two germline ends. CDR3 length: 13 residues. Germline V gene sequence: CDR1 MNHEY, CDR2 SVGAGI. Written as DNA, the CDR3 is TGTGCCAGCAGGGGCGTCCGGTCCGATGGCTACACCTTC. Protein product: CASRGVRSDGYTF.

The chain uses TRBV28 and TRBJ1-4, with TRBD1 as a possible D gene (6 bases). This CDR3 has 13 amino acids. Germline V gene sequence: CDR1 MDHEN, CDR2 SYDVKM. V lost 10 bases, J lost 4 bases, and 13 bases lay in between. The CDR3 loop reads CATQDRNNEKLFF. The CDR3 DNA reads as TGTGCCACCCAGGACAGAAATAATGAAAAACTGTTTTTT.